These 12 T cell receptor beta chains originate from one sample sequenced in a study of T cells in Graves' hyperthyroidism and ophthalmopathy. Amplification targeted TCR beta CDR3 regions from RNA transcripts. HTBI primers were employed in a first-round RT-PCR of the TCR CDR3. TCRdb independently ran MiXCR on the multiplex PCR reads; one entry per CDR3 protein. The sample lists fewer than 700,000 distinct CDR3 sequences; 15% to 20% were seen once. Material for sequencing was blood. These receptors all come from a woman aged 18 to 35 with Graves' ophthalmopathy.

This clonotype has only a few counts. The chain is built from TRBV9 and TRBJ2-3; 14 positions agree with TRBD2. This CDR3 comprises 19 residues. The V and J ends lost 5 bases and 2 bases, in that order; junction bases with no gene match: 13. Germline CDR1 reads SGDLS; CDR2 reads YYNGEE. This CDR3 reads CASSLGGGTSGSYTDTQYF. The CDR3 bases are TGTGCCAGCAGTTTAGGAGGGGGGACTAGCGGGAGTTACACAGATACGCAGTATTTT. The whole variable domain, remainder taken from reference TRBV9 and TRBJ2-3, is DSGVTQTPKHLITATGQRVTLRCSPRSGDLSVYWYQQSLDQGLQFLIQYYNGEERAKGNILERFSAQQFPDLHSELNLSSLELGDSALYFCASSLGGGTSGSYTDTQYFGPGTRLTVL.

V gene TRBV20-1 combines with J gene TRBJ2-4, with a possible D match to TRBD2 (5 bases). Germline V gene sequence: CDR1 DFQATT, CDR2 SNEGSKA (reference sequence). The CDR3 sequence is 13 residues long. V was cut by 2 bases and J by 7 bases, with 12 bases left in between. CDR3 in amino acids: CSARPGSPNIQYF. As DNA, the CDR3 is TGCAGTGCTAGACCGGGGTCCCCGAACATTCAGTACTTC.

This clonotype has a handful of counts. CDR3 in amino acids: CASSLGGEAPLHF. CDR3 nucleotides: TGTGCCAGCAGCTTGGGAGGGGAGGCACCCCTCCACTTT. J is TRBJ1-6 and V is TRBV7-9; maybe TRBD1 (5 bases). Trimming shortened V by 3 bases and J by 11 bases, and 11 bases separated the two germline ends. CDR3 length: 13 residues. The V gene's germline CDR1 is SEHNR and CDR2 FQNEAQ (reference sequence).

Many counts were recorded for this clonotype. The rearrangement uses TRBV18 and TRBJ1-1, with D uncertain. Germline lookup yields CDR1 KGHSH and CDR2 LQKENI. V was clipped by 3 bases and J by 5 bases, with 19 bases between them. The CDR3 is 16 amino acids. In DNA form, the CDR3 reads TGTGCCAGCTCACCGGCGAGACCTCCCCTAAATACTGAAGCTTTCTTT. Encoded protein: CASSPARPPLNTEAFF.

This rearrangement joins TRBV29-1 to TRBJ1-2; 10 bases are a match to TRBD1. V shed 4 bases, J shed 3 bases, and the junction held 2 bases outside the gene matches. The CDR3 extends over 13 amino acids. The germline gives CDR1 SQVTM, CDR2 ANQGSEA. In DNA, the CDR3 is TGCAGCGTTGCTGGGACAGGGGACTATGGCTACACCTTC. Encoded protein: CSVAGTGDYGYTF.

This rearrangement joins TRBV7-9 to TRBJ2-3; 8 bases align to TRBD2. The CDR3 runs to 17 residues. V shed 2 bases, J shed 4 bases, and the junction held 11 bases outside the gene matches. Per the germline V gene, CDR1 is SEHNR and CDR2 is FQNEAQ (reference sequence). DNA of the CDR3: TGTGCCAGCAGCTTAAGGGGTGGAGCGGGAGCCCCAGATACGCAGTATTTT. Translated, it gives CASSLRGGAGAPDTQYF.

This clonotype came up many times. The rearrangement links TRBV20-1 to TRBJ2-1; D is uncertain. V lost 5 bases and J 7 bases, leaving 12 bases between the germline ends. CDR3 size: 12 residues. The germline CDR1 and CDR2 sequences are DFQATT and SNEGSKA (reference sequence). CDR3 nucleotides: TGCAGTGCTCGAGTCTGGGAAAATGAGCAGTTCTTC. Translated: CSARVWENEQFF.

Here the CDR3 DNA reads TGTGCCAGCAGTCAGACGGGATCGTGGGATGAGCAGTTCTTC. Amino acids: CASSQTGSWDEQFF. The rearrangement uses TRBV7-9 and TRBJ2-1, with D perhaps matching TRBD2 (5 bases). This CDR3 spans 14 amino acids. From germline, CDR1 is SEHNR and CDR2 FQNEAQ (reference sequence). V was trimmed by 6 bases and J by 8 bases, leaving 17 bases between them.

This clonotype was observed a handful of times. CDR3 in amino acids: CASSLAGAGYTF. The CDR3 region has the DNA TGTGCCAGCAGTTTAGCGGGTGCTGGCTACACCTTC. The chain combines TRBV12-3 or TRBV12-4 with TRBJ1-2; D uncertain. With 0 bases removed from V and 7 bases from J, the gap between germline ends came to 6 bases. CDR3 length: 12 residues.

V gene TRBV9 combines with J gene TRBJ1-4, with TRBD1 as a possible D gene (5 bases). The CDR3 length is 14 residues. V gave up 5 bases and J gave up 7 bases, with 15 bases separating them. CDR1 SGDLS and CDR2 YYNGEE come from the germline V gene. CDR3 region: CASRATEGSEKLFF. The CDR3, as DNA: TGTGCCAGCAGGGCGACAGAAGGGAGTGAAAAACTGTTTTTT.

This clonotype was counted at least ten times. The V and J genes are TRBV30 and TRBJ2-5, with TRBD1 matching 9 bases. The CDR3 is 14 amino acids. J gave up 5 bases and V 0 bases, and 4 bases lay outside the gene matches. CDR1 and CDR2 from the germline V gene are GTSNPN and SVGIG (reference sequence). In nucleotides, the CDR3 is TGTGCCTGGAGTGTAGGGACAGGGAGGGAGACCCAGTACTTC. The encoded protein is CAWSVGTGRETQYF.

The rearrangement links TRBV4-1 to TRBJ1-2; 9 nucleotides align to TRBD1. This CDR3 has 15 amino acids. Trimming took 4 bases from V and 3 from J; bases not matched to a gene: 6. Per germline, CDR1 MGHRA and CDR2 YSYEKL. CDR3: CASSLSGQGDYGYTF. The DNA of the CDR3 is TGCGCCAGCAGCCTATCGGGACAGGGAGACTATGGCTACACCTTC.